This T cell receptor beta chain was recorded in a study of blood T cell repertoires in COVID-19. Study-level information: Specimens from acute and convalescent COVID-19 originated in the United States, Italy and Spain.

This study enrolled people aged about 18 to 90 from about two dozen US geographic areas. Measured with immunoSEQ multiplex PCR; TCRdb has only the in-frame clones, and not every one. The profile covers 300,000 to 400,000 clones, with more than 90% appearing a single time and around 4.2% taken by the ten largest. The germline V gene encodes CDR1 KGHSH and CDR2 LQKENI. V shed 2 bases and J 5 bases; nucleotides not matched to a gene: 9. This CDR3 has 17 amino acids. This sequence originates from a woman aged 25 to 39 who had been exposed to COVID-19. The genes are TRBV18 and TRBJ2-2; 9 positions agree with TRBD1. Sequencing was carried out using PBMCs or T cells enriched from blood (not recorded which). Here the CDR3 DNA reads TGTGCCAGCTCACCAACTCCCACAGGGGGCGAAACCGGGGAGCTGTTTTTT. Translated, it gives CASSPTPTGGETGELFF.